This TCR beta chain was captured by sequencing in a study of breast tumors, draining lymph nodes, adjacent tissues. This clonotype was counted at least ten times. Its antigen remains unknown. Trimming cost V 0 bases and J 4 bases; bases outside gene matches: 4. Germline assignment: CDR1 MGHRA and CDR2 YSYEKL. This CDR3 contains 16 residues. TCRdb independently ran MiXCR on the multiplex PCR reads; one entry per CDR3 protein. The table lists over 35,000 distinct CDR3 sequences, 35% to 40% of them singletons. Whole-study results and caveats: Tumors had less TCR diversity than lymph nodes, more than nontumor tissue. Tumor T cell lymph node origin was a supported hypothesis, not proven. Data fit most tumor T cells coming from lymph node, expanding in tumor. Luminal-like breast cancer showed significantly greater tumor-nontumor repertoire similarity than basal-like breast cancer did.

Sequencing used breast tumor tissue. The TCR sequence derives from a female donor with breast cancer. Some clones in this sample may be carry-over from other donors' samples. V gene TRBV4-1 combines with J gene TRBJ1-3, with 9 bases identical to TRBD1. CDR3 nucleotides: TGCGCCAGCAGCCAAGACGGGACAGGGCGAGGAAACACCATATATTTT. It yields the protein CASSQDGTGRGNTIYF.